One T cell receptor (beta chain) is described in this entry. Only in-frame clones appear in the TCRdb table, and some are missing; sequencing was by immunoSEQ multiplex PCR. The table records about 46,000 clones, about 90% of them present only once. This specimen comes from a study of OX40 agonist ivuxolimab in advanced cancers. Study details: Partial responses were achieved by three patients: one hepatocellular carcinoma, two cutaneous melanoma.

This TCR was recovered from an adult with an advanced solid tumor such as melanoma, head and neck, liver or kidney cancer. Sequencing used CD4+ or CD8+ T cells sorted from blood, obtained in a trial of the OX40 agonist ivuxolimab.

The CDR3 bases are TGTGCCAGCAGCGTCTTGGACAGGGCCTACGAGCAGTACTTC. Encoded protein: CASSVLDRAYEQYF. The V gene is TRBV9, the J gene TRBJ2-7; the match to TRBD1 covers 8 bases. V lost 2 bases to trimming and J lost 2 bases; unmatched junction nucleotides: 3. This CDR3 region has 14 residues. Germline V gene data show CDR1 as SGDLS and CDR2 as YYNGEE. Using reference TRBV9 and TRBJ2-7 for the parts outside the CDR3, the full variable domain is DSGVTQTPKHLITATGQRVTLRCSPRSGDLSVYWYQQSLDQGLQFLIQYYNGEERAKGNILERFSAQQFPDLHSELNLSSLELGDSALYFCASSVLDRAYEQYFGPGTRLTVT.